These 20 T cell receptor beta chains were sequenced from one sample in a study of cytomegalovirus exposure and HLA in healthy donors. The PCR was carried out with 60 Vbeta primers and 13 Jbeta primers. Produced via immunoSEQ multiplex PCR; TCRdb's table is partial and in-frame only. Its table records 70,000 or so clones. Sequencing was carried out using PBMCs. The receptors here all came from a man in his forties in good health and CMV-seronegative.

The V and J genes are TRBV7-9 and TRBJ2-7; 8 bases match TRBD1. The length of the CDR3 is 14 residues. Germline CDR1 is SEHNR and CDR2 is FQNEAQ (reference sequence). The junction had 5 bases not matched to a gene; V was cut back by 0 bases and J by 7 bases. DNA of the CDR3: TGTGCCAGCAGCTTAGCCAGCACAGGGGGGGAGCAGTACTTC. Its translation is CASSLASTGGEQYF.

In DNA, the CDR3 is TGTGCCAGCAGTCCGCGGGGGGCCGACGGAAACACCATATATTTT. Translating it yields CASSPRGADGNTIYF. This chain uses TRBV5-4 with TRBJ1-3; possible D gene TRBD1, 6 bases. The CDR3 has 15 amino acids. V dropped 5 bases and J dropped 4 bases, with 16 bases sitting between them. The V gene's germline CDR1 is SGHNT and CDR2 YYREEE (reference sequence).

The J gene is TRBJ2-1, the V gene TRBV7-6, with TRBD2 matching 9 bases. This CDR3 spans 16 amino acids. V shed 1 base, J shed 7 bases, and the junction held 8 bases outside the gene matches. Germline loops: CDR1 SGHVS, CDR2 FNYEAQ. In DNA, the CDR3 is TGTGCCAGCAGCTTAGTGGAGCGGGAGGCTTGGAATGAGCAGTTCTTC. As protein: CASSLVEREAWNEQFF.

This chain joins TRBV6-1 and TRBJ1-2; tentative D call: TRBD1 (5 bases). V lost 10 bases to trimming and J lost 3 bases, with 12 bases between them. CDR3 length: 12 amino acids. Germline CDR1 and CDR2: MNHNS and SASEGT. The CDR3 loop is CAIPGPYYGYTF. As DNA, the CDR3 is TGTGCCATCCCAGGGCCGTACTATGGCTACACCTTC.

The gene calls are TRBV5-1 and TRBJ2-7; maybe TRBD1 (5 bases). Germline CDR1 and CDR2: SGHRS and YFSETQ. This CDR3 is built from 15 residues. Trimming removed 4 bases from V and 1 base from J, with 15 bases in between. The CDR3 DNA sequence: TGCGCCAGCAGCCCCCTCCAGGGAACGTCCTACGAGCAGTACTTC. This gives the protein CASSPLQGTSYEQYF.

This sequence joins TRBV7-2 and TRBJ2-1; maybe TRBD2 (5 bases). Germline CDR1 SGHTA, CDR2 FQGNSA. This CDR3 has 18 amino acids. Trimming removed 7 bases at V and 2 bases at J, with 24 bases between. The CDR3, as DNA: TGTGCCAGCACCCCACATGCCGGGCGACTACCCCCCTACAATGAGCAGTTCTTC. Translation gives CASTPHAGRLPPYNEQFF.

The chain uses TRBV9 and TRBJ2-2, with 7 bases fitting TRBD2. CDR1 and CDR2 (germline): SGDLS, YYNGEE. CDR3 length equals 16 residues. The trim removed 0 bases at V and 4 bases at J, leaving 6 bases unmatched. The CDR3 DNA sequence: TGTGCCAGCAGCGTAGGAGTCGGGAGGAGCACCGGGGAGCTGTTTTTT. This codes for CASSVGVGRSTGELFF.

Worth noting for this clone: Other DNA sequences in the same sample also yield this CDR3. The chain carries TRBV5-1 and TRBJ1-2; tentatively, D is TRBD1 (5 bases). From germline, CDR1 is SGHRS and CDR2 YFSETQ. The CDR3 is made up of 13 amino acids. Trimming pared 5 bases from V and 8 bases from J, leaving 16 bases between. In DNA, the CDR3 is TGCGCCAGCAGTTTAGGGGATCGCAACGGCTACACCTTC. Translation gives CASSLGDRNGYTF.

The V call is TRBV7-6, the J call TRBJ2-2; 14 nucleotides align to TRBD2. The length of the CDR3 is 19 residues. Germline CDR1 is SGHVS and CDR2 is FNYEAQ. Losses at the gene ends were 4 bases for V and 1 base for J; bases not matched to a gene: 8. CDR3 in DNA: TGTGCCAGCAGCTCGGCCCGGACTAGCGGGGGGCAGAACACCGGGGAGCTGTTTTTT. Its translation is CASSSARTSGGQNTGELFF.

The chain carries TRBV10-2 and TRBJ2-5; D ambiguous. The CDR3 consists of 12 residues. Germline CDR1 and CDR2: WSHSY and SAAADI. Trimming pared 4 bases from V and 3 bases from J, leaving 6 bases between. The DNA of the CDR3 is TGCGCCAGCAGTGTAGTTGAAGAGACCCAGTACTTC. The encoded protein is CASSVVEETQYF.

The chain links TRBV5-6 to TRBJ2-1; D perhaps matches TRBD2 (7 bases). Germline V CDR1 and CDR2: SGHDT, YYEEEE. This CDR3 is built from 16 residues. V gave up 4 bases and J gave up 2 bases, with 16 bases separating them. The DNA for the CDR3 is TGTGCCAGCAGCCGAGGGACGGGGGGCCCCTACAATGAGCAGTTCTTC. It codes for CASSRGTGGPYNEQFF.

The chain is built from TRBV9 and TRBJ1-3, with D possibly matching TRBD1 (5 bases). Germline V gene lookup returns CDR1 SGDLS and CDR2 YYNGEE. The CDR3 extends over 16 amino acids. Trimming pared 2 bases from V and 0 bases from J, leaving 12 bases between. CDR3 in DNA: TGTGCCAGCAGCGTGGGCAGGGCGATCTCTGGAAACACCATATATTTT. Its protein is CASSVGRAISGNTIYF.

The chain links TRBV9 to TRBJ1-5; D perhaps matches TRBD1 (5 bases). This CDR3 comprises 13 residues. Germline V gene data show CDR1 as SGDLS and CDR2 as YYNGEE. V was shortened by 3 bases and J by 5 bases, with 9 bases between the two germline ends. Written as DNA, the CDR3 is TGTGCCAGCAGCGATCGGGGGGATCAGCCCCAGCATTTT. Protein sequence: CASSDRGDQPQHF.

The J gene is TRBJ2-1, the V gene TRBV5-1; 9 bases align to TRBD2. The CDR3 is 14 amino acids. The trim removed 2 bases at V and 9 bases at J, leaving 6 bases unmatched. Germline V gene sequence: CDR1 SGHRS, CDR2 YFSETQ. As DNA, the CDR3 is TGCGCCAGCAGCTTTACGGCGGGAGGGCCTGAGCAGTTCTTC. Translating it yields CASSFTAGGPEQFF.

V usage is TRBV11-3 and J usage is TRBJ2-3; D gene uncertain. The CDR3 consists of 15 residues. The germline V gene encodes CDR1 SGHNT and CDR2 YENEEA. Trimming stripped 1 base from V and 0 bases from J, with 8 bases between. The CDR3 nucleotides read TGTGCCAGCAGCTTAGGCCCACATAGCACAGATACGCAGTATTTT. It encodes CASSLGPHSTDTQYF.

The chain joins TRBV28 to TRBJ1-1; 8 bases map to TRBD1. Germline CDR1 is MDHEN and CDR2 is SYDVKM. The V gene end was trimmed by 5 bases and the J gene end by 6 bases; junction bases not matched to a gene: 11. The CDR3 is 15 residues long. In DNA form, the CDR3 reads TGTGCCAGCAGTCGCTGGACAGGGTCCCATCCTGAAGCTTTCTTT. It specifies CASSRWTGSHPEAFF.

The chain couples TRBV6-5 to TRBJ2-1; TRBD2 aligns across 8 bases. The CDR3 has 15 amino acids. Germline trimming cut 6 bases from V and 5 bases from J; bases unmatched to any gene: 9. In germline, CDR1 is MNHEY, CDR2 SVGAGI. This chain's CDR3 is CASSTELAEDNEQFF. Here the CDR3 DNA reads TGTGCCAGCAGCACCGAACTAGCGGAGGACAATGAGCAGTTCTTC.

The rearrangement joins TRBV28 to TRBJ1-1, with D tentatively TRBD1 (5 bases). CDR1 is MDHEN, CDR2 SYDVKM, per germline. The V and J ends lost 7 bases and 0 bases respectively, with 15 bases between them. The CDR3 is 15 amino acids. The CDR3 DNA is TGTGCCAGCAACCGGGCGAAAGGGGTGAACACTGAAGCTTTCTTT. It yields the protein CASNRAKGVNTEAFF.

The chain links TRBV4-1 to TRBJ2-5; 7 nucleotides match TRBD1. The closer fit of TRBJ2-7 to the DNA end suggests the J call may be wrong. The germline V gene has CDR1 MGHRA and CDR2 YSYEKL. The CDR3 extends over 16 amino acids. CDR3 sequence reads: CASSQATTGLLYEQYF. CDR3 bases: TGCGCCAGCAGCCAGGCGACGACAGGGTTGCTCTACGAGCAGTACTTC.

The chain employs TRBV19 and TRBJ2-7; no clear D. Germline-derived CDR1 and CDR2 are LNHDA and SQIVND (reference sequence). Between the trimmed V and J ends, which lost 3 bases and 2 bases, there was a span of 11 bases. The CDR3 contains 14 residues. Here the CDR3 DNA reads TGTGCCAGTAGTATCCACTACGGCCCCTACGAGCAGTACTTC. This encodes CASSIHYGPYEQYF. Complete variable domain (other parts from reference TRBV19 and TRBJ2-7): DGGITQSPKYLFRKEGQNVTLSCEQNLNHDAMYWYRQDPGQGLRLIYYSQIVNDFQKGDIAEGYSVSREKKESFPLTVTSAQKNPTAFYLCASSIHYGPYEQYFGPGTRLTVT.